This passage covers 17 T cell receptor beta chains from one sample sequenced in a study of OX40 agonist ivuxolimab in advanced cancers. The repertoire was sequenced with immunoSEQ multiplex PCR; TCRdb's copy has only in-frame clones and lacks some. The sample holds 74,000 or so clones, approximately 88% seen once. The sequencing here drew on CD4+ or CD8+ T cells sorted from blood, taken in a trial of the OX40 agonist ivuxolimab. These receptors originate from an adult with an advanced solid tumor such as melanoma, head and neck, liver or kidney cancer.

The chain uses TRBV6-4 and TRBJ2-1; TRBD2 agrees at 12 bases. The CDR3 extends over 14 amino acids. The V gene's germline CDR1 is MRHNA and CDR2 SNTAGT. V shed 9 bases, J shed 3 bases, and the junction held 3 bases outside the gene matches. Here the CDR3 DNA reads TGTGCCAGTTCGGGACTAGCGGGCTACAATGAGCAGTTCTTC. This gives the protein CASSGLAGYNEQFF.

The chain is built from TRBV6-6 and TRBJ1-4; D remains unclear. The V and J ends lost 2 bases and 1 base respectively, with 5 bases between them. This CDR3 spans 14 amino acids. Germline CDR1 is MNHNY and CDR2 is SVGAGI (reference sequence). CDR3 DNA sequence: TGTGCCAGCAGTTACAGGGTAACTAATGAAAAACTGTTTTTT. The encoded protein is CASSYRVTNEKLFF.

V and J are TRBV4-2 and TRBJ2-7; maybe TRBD2 (5 bases). Germline CDR1 reads LGHNA; CDR2 reads YNFKEQ. The CDR3 is 15 residues long. Between the trimmed V and J ends, which lost 4 bases and 0 bases, there was a span of 13 bases. DNA for the CDR3: TGTGCCAGCAGCCGAAGTGAGCGGATCTCCTACGAGCAGTACTTC. As protein: CASSRSERISYEQYF.

This chain links TRBV20-1 with TRBJ1-2; 7 nucleotides agree with TRBD1. Germline values: CDR1 DFQATT, CDR2 SNEGSKA (reference sequence). This CDR3 comprises 10 residues. V shed 8 bases and J 5 bases; nucleotides not matched to a gene: 2. CDR3 DNA sequence: TGCAGTTTACAGGGGTATGGCTACACCTTC. Its protein is CSLQGYGYTF.

The J gene is TRBJ2-3, the V gene TRBV5-6, with 12 bases aligning to TRBD2. Germline assignment: CDR1 SGHDT and CDR2 YYEEEE. The CDR3 sequence is 17 residues long. V dropped 0 bases and J dropped 3; count of bases not matched to a gene: 5. DNA of the CDR3: TGTGCCAGCAGCTTGGGACTAGCGGGGGATGGAACAGATACGCAGTATTTT. It translates to CASSLGLAGDGTDTQYF.

V is TRBV28 and J is TRBJ1-1; TRBD1 is a possible D gene (6 bases). V was clipped by 8 bases and J by 5 bases, with 24 bases between them. The CDR3 spans 16 residues. Per the germline V gene, CDR1 is MDHEN and CDR2 is SYDVKM. CDR3 residues: CASLQLLGRGRTEAFF. Written as DNA, the CDR3 is TGTGCCAGCTTACAACTACTCGGCAGGGGCCGGACTGAAGCTTTCTTT.

V is TRBV2 and J is TRBJ2-7, with D possibly matching TRBD1 (5 bases). There are 13 residues in the CDR3. Germline assignment: CDR1 SNHLY and CDR2 FYNNEI. The V end was cut by 4 bases, the J end by 5 bases, with 12 bases between. The CDR3 reads CASSAGYLHEQYF. CDR3 coding DNA: TGTGCCAGCAGTGCAGGGTACCTCCACGAGCAGTACTTC. The whole variable domain, remainder taken from reference TRBV2 and TRBJ2-7, is EPEVTQTPSHQVTQMGQEVILRCVPISNHLYFYWYRQILGQKVEFLVSFYNNEISEKSEIFDDQFSVERPDGSNFTLKIRSTKLEDSAMYFCASSAGYLHEQYFGPGTRLTVT.

The gene calls are TRBV6-5 and TRBJ2-5; D is undetermined. Trimming removed 8 bases at V and 1 base at J, with 11 bases between. The V gene's germline CDR1 is MNHEY and CDR2 SVGAGI. The CDR3 spans 13 residues. DNA for the CDR3: TGTGCCAGCGGGTTGTGGGGCCAAGAGACCCAGTACTTC. Amino acids: CASGLWGQETQYF.

The CDR3 sequence: CASSSSPGGPLHF. CDR3 bases: TGTGCCAGCAGCTCGTCCCCAGGTGGACCCCTCCACTTT. The gene calls are TRBV5-6 and TRBJ1-6; D call uncertain. Germline CDR1 is SGHDT and CDR2 is YYEEEE. Trimming cost V 3 bases and J 12 bases, with 13 bases left between them. The CDR3 is 13 amino acids.

This clone was picked up a small number of times. The V gene is TRBV28, the J gene TRBJ2-5; D call uncertain. V was trimmed by 3 bases and J by 10 bases, leaving 12 bases between them. Per the germline V gene, CDR1 is MDHEN and CDR2 is SYDVKM. This CDR3 region has 12 residues. CDR3 loop: CASSFRLNDQYF. The CDR3 coding sequence is TGTGCCAGCAGTTTCCGCCTCAATGACCAGTACTTC.

This clone occurred a few times. The rearrangement joins TRBV7-2 to TRBJ1-5, with unresolved D. This CDR3 has 12 residues. V shed 1 base and J shed 4 bases, with 2 bases lying between them. From germline, CDR1 is SGHTA and CDR2 FQGNSA. For the CDR3, the DNA is TGTGCCAGCAGCTTAGTTAATCAGCCCCAGCATTTT. It yields the protein CASSLVNQPQHF.

The sample holds one count of this clone. The genes are TRBV5-4 and TRBJ2-7; D is undetermined. V dropped 0 bases and J dropped 6 bases, with 13 bases sitting between them. Germline CDR1 is SGHNT and CDR2 is YYREEE (reference sequence). CDR3 length: 14 residues. This CDR3 is CASSLGQAPLEQYF. In nucleotides, the CDR3 is TGTGCCAGCAGCTTGGGCCAGGCCCCCCTCGAGCAGTACTTC.

The chain employs TRBV27 and TRBJ2-3, with D possibly being TRBD1 or TRBD2 (5 bases each). Deletions cut 4 bases from V and 3 bases from J, with 11 bases between. The CDR3 spans 14 residues. CDR1 and CDR2 (germline): MNHEY, SMNVEV (reference sequence). CDR3 sequence: CASSSWDGTDTQYF. For the CDR3, the DNA is TGTGCCAGCAGTTCCTGGGACGGTACAGATACGCAGTATTTT.

This chain joins TRBV10-2 and TRBJ2-3; TRBD1 agrees at 11 bases. Germline V lookup: CDR1 WSHSY, CDR2 SAAADI. The CDR3 runs to 20 residues. V trimming: 6 bases; J trimming: 2 bases; junction bases outside the gene matches: 19. The CDR3 loop reads CASRPWDRGTTDPITDTQYF. The CDR3 DNA is TGCGCCAGCAGACCCTGGGACAGGGGGACTACTGACCCAATCACAGATACGCAGTATTTT.

J is TRBJ1-2 and V is TRBV11-3; D uncertain. V gave up 0 bases and J gave up 5 bases, with 16 bases separating them. The CDR3 is 16 amino acids. Germline V gene sequence: CDR1 SGHNT, CDR2 YENEEA. Here the CDR3 reads CASSLEPFSAEYGYTF. The CDR3 DNA reads as TGTGCCAGCAGCTTAGAGCCCTTTTCAGCGGAGTATGGCTACACCTTC.

This chain connects TRBV28 to TRBJ2-7, with 9 bases fitting TRBD1. The CDR3 contains 14 residues. The germline V gene encodes CDR1 MDHEN and CDR2 SYDVKM. V lost 0 bases to trimming and J lost 5 bases; unmatched junction nucleotides: 2. This CDR3 reads CASSLWDRGNEQYF. The CDR3, as DNA: TGTGCCAGCAGTTTATGGGACAGGGGAAACGAGCAGTACTTC.

The CDR3 bases are TGTGCCAGCAGCGGGCGGACAGGAAAACGCGACGAGCAGTACTTC. Translating it yields CASSGRTGKRDEQYF. The chain employs TRBV13 and TRBJ2-7; the match to TRBD1 covers 7 bases. With V trimmed by 5 bases and J by 5 bases, 12 bases remained unmatched. The CDR3 spans 15 residues. Germline V lookup: CDR1 PRHDT, CDR2 FYEKMQ (reference sequence). Full variable domain (outside the CDR3, taken from reference TRBV13 and TRBJ2-7): AAGVIQSPRHLIKEKRETATLKCYPIPRHDTVYWYQQGPGQDPQFLISFYEKMQSDKGSIPDRFSAQQFSDYHSELNMSSLELGDSALYFCASSGRTGKRDEQYFGPGTRLTVT.